The 15 T cell receptor beta chains below were found in one sample sequenced in a study of beta chain features in type 1 diabetes. Their recognized antigens are unknown. General study points: Among patients with Type 1 diabetes, TCRB CDR3s were moderately but significantly shorter in every one of the four CD4+ subsets.

All of the isolated RNA was reverse transcribed, so expressed TCRB transcripts were sequenced. The repertoire was sequenced with immunoSEQ multiplex PCR; TCRdb's copy has only in-frame clones and lacks some. The sample lists around 600,000 clones, around 11% occurring once. Sample: naive CD4+ T cells from blood. Source of these receptors: a man younger than 40 with type 1 diabetes.

This clone was seen a few times. This sequence joins TRBV2 and TRBJ1-2; unclear D gene. Germline loops: CDR1 SNHLY, CDR2 FYNNEI. This CDR3 comprises 13 residues. Trimming cost V 3 bases and J 3 bases, with 8 bases left between them. In DNA form, the CDR3 reads TGTGCCAGCAGTGAGAACCAGGACTATGGCTACACCTTC. Amino acid sequence: CASSENQDYGYTF.

This clone was picked up a small number of times. The chain combines TRBV6-5 with TRBJ2-1; D is unclear. V lost 7 bases and J lost 6, with 7 bases in between. The length of the CDR3 is 11 residues. Germline V gene sequence: CDR1 MNHEY, CDR2 SVGAGI. As DNA, the CDR3 is TGTGCCAGCACTTTCATCAATGAGCAGTTCTTC. It translates to CASTFINEQFF.

The chain employs TRBV4-2 and TRBJ2-1; TRBD2 agrees at 10 bases. The CDR3 covers 17 residues. With 1 base clipped from V and 7 bases from J, the junction kept 10 bases outside the gene matches. Germline CDR1 and CDR2: LGHNA and YNFKEQ. CDR3 DNA: TGTGCCAGCAGCCAAGGGGTGCGAGGACTAGCGGATAATGAGCAGTTCTTC. Translation gives CASSQGVRGLADNEQFF.

This chain uses TRBV11-3 with TRBJ2-3, with 11 bases that match TRBD1. CDR3 length: 17 amino acids. Looked up from germline, CDR1 is SGHNT and CDR2 is YENEEA. The V segment lost 3 bases and the J segment 3 bases; nucleotides outside the gene matches: 8. DNA for the CDR3: TGTGCCAGCAGCTTTCGCATCGGGACAGGGGGAACAGATACGCAGTATTTT. It specifies CASSFRIGTGGTDTQYF. Supplemented by reference TRBV11-3 and TRBJ2-3, the full variable domain reads EAGVVQSPRYKIIEKKQPVAFWCNPISGHNTLYWYLQNLGQGPELLIRYENEEAVDDSQLPKDRFSAERLKGVDSTLKIQPAELGDSAVYLCASSFRIGTGGTDTQYFGPGTRLTVL.

This clone has just a few counts. The chain is built from TRBV6-5 and TRBJ2-5; 7 positions agree with TRBD1. Germline V gene sequence: CDR1 MNHEY, CDR2 SVGAGI. CDR3 length: 16 amino acids. After removal of 0 bases from V and 4 bases from J, the junction contained 8 bases not matched to a gene. The CDR3 region is CASSYSSRGIGETQYF. As DNA, the CDR3 is TGTGCCAGCAGTTACTCGTCCAGGGGGATTGGAGAGACCCAGTACTTC.

The chain combines TRBV25-1 with TRBJ1-3; D gene uncertain. Germline assignment: CDR1 MGHDK and CDR2 SYGVNS. This CDR3 contains 12 residues. With 2 bases removed from V and 8 bases from J, the gap between germline ends came to 7 bases. CDR3 in amino acids: CASSEQEYTIYF. The DNA of the CDR3 is TGTGCCAGCAGTGAACAGGAGTACACCATATATTTT.

This clone occurred a few times. The chain links TRBV7-2 to TRBJ1-3; the D gene is possibly TRBD1 (5 bases). This CDR3 contains 14 residues. V lost 3 bases and J lost 4, with 10 bases in between. Per the germline V gene, CDR1 is SGHTA and CDR2 is FQGNSA. For the CDR3, the DNA is TGTGCCAGCAGCTTTGACAGAAGAGGAAACACCATATATTTT. Its protein is CASSFDRRGNTIYF. Filled out from reference TRBV7-2 and TRBJ1-3, the complete variable domain reads GAGVSQSPSNKVTEKGKDVELRCDPISGHTALYWYRQSLGQGLEFLIYFQGNSAPDKSGLPSDRFSAERTGGSVSTLTIQRTQQEDSAVYLCASSFDRRGNTIYFGEGSWLTVV.

The gene calls are TRBV7-9 and TRBJ1-1; D unclear. The germline V gene has CDR1 SEHNR and CDR2 FQNEAQ (reference sequence). CDR3 length: 16 amino acids. Trimming left V 4 bases short and J 1 base short, with 16 bases between. CDR3 coding DNA: TGTGCCAGCAGCTCCGCGGGGTCGGTGGAGAACACTGAAGCTTTCTTT. Protein sequence: CASSSAGSVENTEAFF.

This clone has a handful of counts. This rearrangement joins TRBV7-2 to TRBJ2-4; TRBD2 matches 7 bases. Trimming removed 5 bases from V and 0 bases from J; junction bases left unmatched: 10. CDR3 length equals 17 residues. Germline V gene lookup returns CDR1 SGHTA and CDR2 FQGNSA. In DNA, the CDR3 is TGTGCCAGCAGCGCTGGGAGGGCGAACCTAGCCAAAAACATTCAGTACTTC. It yields the protein CASSAGRANLAKNIQYF.

The chain couples TRBV10-3 to TRBJ1-5, with no clear D. CDR3 length: 14 residues. Germline V gene sequence: CDR1 ENHRY, CDR2 SYGVKD. Trimming cost V 2 bases and J 4 bases, with 9 bases left between them. The CDR3 is CAISETDGNQPQHF. The CDR3 DNA reads TGTGCCATCAGTGAGACAGACGGGAATCAGCCCCAGCATTTT.

This clone has a handful of counts. The chain is built from TRBV14 and TRBJ2-3; D unclear. Trimming stripped 0 bases from V and 2 bases from J, with 6 bases between. The V gene's germline CDR1 is SGHDN and CDR2 FVKESK. The CDR3 sequence is 14 residues long. CDR3 coding DNA: TGTGCCAGCAGCCAAGATCAGGCCACAGATACGCAGTATTTT. It codes for CASSQDQATDTQYF.

The rearrangement uses TRBV2 and TRBJ1-5; a possible D gene is TRBD1 (5 bases). The V gene lost 6 bases and the J gene lost 6 bases, with 12 bases spanning the gap. Germline-derived CDR1 and CDR2 are SNHLY and FYNNEI. This CDR3 has 13 residues. CDR3 coding DNA: TGTGCCAGCAGCCGCAGGGTGCTTCAGCCCCAGCATTTT. Residues: CASSRRVLQPQHF.

The chain employs TRBV6-5 and TRBJ1-1; 10 bases map to TRBD1. Per germline, CDR1 MNHEY and CDR2 SVGAGI. V dropped 6 bases and J dropped 6; count of bases not matched to a gene: 7. This CDR3 spans 14 amino acids. Written as DNA, the CDR3 is TGTGCCAGCAGCGACCGGGACAGGGGACCTGAAGCTTTCTTT. It specifies CASSDRDRGPEAFF.

This clone was seen a handful of times. The chain couples TRBV5-1 to TRBJ1-1; no clear D. V dropped 4 bases and J dropped 4 bases, with 14 bases sitting between them. This CDR3 has 14 amino acids. The germline gives CDR1 SGHRS, CDR2 YFSETQ. CDR3 residues: CASSQPLDGTEAFF. DNA for the CDR3: TGCGCCAGCAGCCAGCCCCTGGACGGCACTGAAGCTTTCTTT.

V usage is TRBV6-1 and J usage is TRBJ2-2; D is perhaps TRBD1 (6 bases). The CDR3 is made up of 14 amino acids. The ends were cut back, 8 bases at V and 6 bases at J, with 16 bases in the middle. Germline values: CDR1 MNHNS, CDR2 SASEGT. In nucleotides, the CDR3 is TGTGCCAGCCGACAGGAGATGAGGGCCGGGGAGCTGTTTTTT. It specifies CASRQEMRAGELFF.